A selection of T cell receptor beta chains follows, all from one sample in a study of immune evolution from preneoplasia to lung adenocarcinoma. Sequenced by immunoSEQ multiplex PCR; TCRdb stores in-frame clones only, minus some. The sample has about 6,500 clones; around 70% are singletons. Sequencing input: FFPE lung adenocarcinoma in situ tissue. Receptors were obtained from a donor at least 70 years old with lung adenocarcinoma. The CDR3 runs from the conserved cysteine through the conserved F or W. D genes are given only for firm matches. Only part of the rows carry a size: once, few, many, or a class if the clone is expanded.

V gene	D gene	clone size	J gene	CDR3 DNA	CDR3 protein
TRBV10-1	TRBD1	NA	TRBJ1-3	TGCGCCAGCAGTGCGGGGACAGGGTATGGAAACACCATATATTTT	CASSAGTGYGNTIYF
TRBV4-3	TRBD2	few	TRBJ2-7	TGCGCCAGCAGCCAAGGTGGGACTAGCGGCCTCTCCTACGAGCAGTACTTC	CASSQGGTSGLSYEQYF
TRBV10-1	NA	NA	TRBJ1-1	TGCGCCAGCAGTGAGACGAAAAGGGCCACTAGTTTCTTT	CASSETKRATSFF
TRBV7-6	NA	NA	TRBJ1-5	TGTGCCAGCAGCTTAGGGCTCTCTAATCAGCCCCAGCATTTT	CASSLGLSNQPQHF
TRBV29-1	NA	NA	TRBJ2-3	TGCAGCGTTTCTCCCCCAGGGTCTGAAGATACGCAGTATTTT	CSVSPPGSEDTQYF
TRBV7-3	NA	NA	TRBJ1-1	TGTGCCAGCAGCTTAATGGAGAACACTGAAGCTTTCTTT	CASSLMENTEAFF
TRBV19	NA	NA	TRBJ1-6	TGTGCCTCCGGAGTGAGGGGCGGCTCCTATAATTCACCCCTCCACTTT	CASGVRGGSYNSPLHF
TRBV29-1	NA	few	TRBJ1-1	TGCAGCGTTGATGGTTCAGGACGCAACTTT	CSVDGSGRNF
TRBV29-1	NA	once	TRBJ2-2	TGCAGCGTTCAGAATCTCGGAGGCAACACCGGGGAGCTGTTTTTT	CSVQNLGGNTGELFF
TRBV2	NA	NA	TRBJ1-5	TGTGCCAGCAGGAGGGGGTGGGAGATAAATCAGCCCCAGCATTTT	CASRRGWEINQPQHF
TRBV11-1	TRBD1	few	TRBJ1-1	TGTGCCAGCAGCTTAGTTCGGACAGGGAGGGGACCTGAAGCTTTCTTT	CASSLVRTGRGPEAFF
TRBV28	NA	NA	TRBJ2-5	TGTGCCAGCAGTATACAGCGAACTCAAGAGACCCAGTACTTC	CASSIQRTQETQYF
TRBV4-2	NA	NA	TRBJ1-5	TGTGCCAGCAGCGCGGACAGCGGGGAACAGCCCCAGCATTTT	CASSADSGEQPQHF
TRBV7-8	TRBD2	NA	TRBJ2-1	TGTGCCAGCAGCTTCGGGGGACTATACAATGAGCAGTTCTTC	CASSFGGLYNEQFF
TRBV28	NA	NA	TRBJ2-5	TGTGCCAGCCGGGCCACCCTAGAGACCCAGTACTTC	CASRATLETQYF
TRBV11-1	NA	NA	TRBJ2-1	TGTGCCAGCAGCTTAGCGGGTGAGAGGGTGGAGCAGTTCTTC	CASSLAGERVEQFF
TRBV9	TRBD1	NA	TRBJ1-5	TGTGCCAGCAGCGTCCGGGACAGAAATAGCAATCAGCCCCAGCATTTT	CASSVRDRNSNQPQHF
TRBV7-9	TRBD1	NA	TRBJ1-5	TGTGCCAGCAGCGTCGACCCGGGACAGGGAAATCAGCCCCAGCATTTT	CASSVDPGQGNQPQHF
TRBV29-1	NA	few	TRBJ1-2	TGCAGCGTTGAACGCAGGGATTGGCACGGCTACACCTTC	CSVERRDWHGYTF
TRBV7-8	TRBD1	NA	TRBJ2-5	TGTGCCAGCAGCCGGGACAGGGAAGAGACCCAGTACTTC	CASSRDREETQYF
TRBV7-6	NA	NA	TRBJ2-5	TGTGCCAGCAGCTTAATGAGCGACGGGGGAGGAGAGACCCAGTACTTC	CASSLMSDGGGETQYF
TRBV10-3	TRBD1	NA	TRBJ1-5	TGTGCCATCAGTGAGACAGGGGTGGGTCAGCCCCAGCATTTT	CAISETGVGQPQHF
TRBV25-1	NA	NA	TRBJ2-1	TGTGCCAGACGTTATGAATACAATGAGCAGTTCTTC	CARRYEYNEQFF
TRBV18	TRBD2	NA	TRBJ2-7	TGTGCCAGCTCACCCCGAGGAGCGGGAGGTTACGAGCAGTACTTC	CASSPRGAGGYEQYF
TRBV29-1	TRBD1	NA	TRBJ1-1	TGCAGCGTTGGACAGGGGGTTACGTACACTGAAGCTTTCTTT	CSVGQGVTYTEAFF
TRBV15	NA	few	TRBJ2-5	TGTGCCACCAGCAGAGAACCTCTCCAGGCCCAGTACTTC	CATSREPLQAQYF
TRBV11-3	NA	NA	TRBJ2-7	TGTGCCAGCAGCTTAGGGTCGTCCTACGAGCAGTACTTC	CASSLGSSYEQYF
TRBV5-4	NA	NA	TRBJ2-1	TGTGCCAGCAGCTTGGATGGAGGGCCGTGGAATGAGCAGTTCTTC	CASSLDGGPWNEQFF
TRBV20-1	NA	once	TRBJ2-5	TGCACCGGGACTCACCAAGAGACCCAGTACTTC	CTGTHQETQYF
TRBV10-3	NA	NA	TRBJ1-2	TGTGCCATCAGTGGGGAGAGCTGGTCGAGAGGGGACTATGGCTACACCTTC	CAISGESWSRGDYGYTF
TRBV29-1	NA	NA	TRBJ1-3	TGCAGCGTTTCCGGACGGACTGGAAACACCATATATTTT	CSVSGRTGNTIYF
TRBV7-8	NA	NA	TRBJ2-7	TGTGCCAGCAGCTTACGGGTCGGGCCCGAGCAGTACTTC	CASSLRVGPEQYF
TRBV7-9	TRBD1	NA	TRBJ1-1	TGTGCCAGCAGCTTGGGACAGGCCAATGAAGCTTTCTTT	CASSLGQANEAFF
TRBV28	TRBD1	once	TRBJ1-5	TGTGCCAGCCGACCCGGGACAGGGGGCTTTGGTTGGCCCCAGCATTTT	CASRPGTGGFGWPQHF
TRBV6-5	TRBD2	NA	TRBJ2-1	TGTGCCAGCAACCCTCGTAGCGGGGTGGGGGATGAGCAGTTCTTC	CASNPRSGVGDEQFF
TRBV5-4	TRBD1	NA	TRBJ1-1	TGTGCCAGCAGCCCGGTCCGGACAGGGAACACTGAAGCTTTCTTT	CASSPVRTGNTEAFF
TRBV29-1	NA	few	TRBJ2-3	TGCAGCGTTGAAGATCCTCACAGCACAGATACGCAGTATTTT	CSVEDPHSTDTQYF